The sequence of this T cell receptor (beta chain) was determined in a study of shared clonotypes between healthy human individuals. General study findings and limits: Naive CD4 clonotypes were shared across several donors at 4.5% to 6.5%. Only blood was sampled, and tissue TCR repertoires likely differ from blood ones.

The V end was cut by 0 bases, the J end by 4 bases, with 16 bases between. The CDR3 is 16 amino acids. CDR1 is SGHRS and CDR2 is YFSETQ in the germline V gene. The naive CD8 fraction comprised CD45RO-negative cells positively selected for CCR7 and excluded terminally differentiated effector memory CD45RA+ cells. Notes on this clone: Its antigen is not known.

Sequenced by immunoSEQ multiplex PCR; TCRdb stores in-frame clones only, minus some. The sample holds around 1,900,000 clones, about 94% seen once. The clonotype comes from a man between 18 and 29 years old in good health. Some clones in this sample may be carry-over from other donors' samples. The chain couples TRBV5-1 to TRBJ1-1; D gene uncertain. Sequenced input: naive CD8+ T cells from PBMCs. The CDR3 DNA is TGCGCCAGCAGCTTGGGCCCTGCTGTTAAGAGCACTGAAGCTTTCTTT. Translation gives CASSLGPAVKSTEAFF.